The 27 T cell receptor beta chains listed next were all sequenced from one sample in a study of cytomegalovirus exposure and HLA in healthy donors. In the PCR, 60 Vbeta and 13 Jbeta primers were used. Produced via immunoSEQ multiplex PCR; TCRdb's table is partial and in-frame only. The table lists 150,000 to 200,000 clones, 73% of them singletons. The sample comprised PBMCs. These receptors all come from a young woman in good health and CMV-seropositive.

This clone showed up just once. The V and J genes are TRBV7-2 and TRBJ2-3; tentatively, D is TRBD2 (6 bases). Germline V gene sequence: CDR1 SGHTA, CDR2 FQGNSA. The CDR3 runs to 14 residues. V lost 5 bases and J lost 3, with 12 bases in between. CDR3 protein: CASSPRLATDTQYF. CDR3 DNA: TGTGCCAGCAGCCCCCGCCTAGCGACAGATACGCAGTATTTT.

The chain links TRBV2 to TRBJ1-4, with D tentatively TRBD1 (5 bases). This CDR3 is 18 amino acids long. Trimming left V 7 bases short and J 3 bases short, with 24 bases between. The germline V gene has CDR1 SNHLY and CDR2 FYNNEI. CDR3 region: CASIGGGGFLTANEKLFF. Here the CDR3 DNA reads TGTGCCAGCATCGGGGGGGGAGGTTTCCTCACCGCTAATGAAAAACTGTTTTTT.

The chain has TRBV27 and TRBJ1-4; TRBD1 matches at 11 bases. J gave up 7 bases and V 4 bases, and 5 bases lay outside the gene matches. From germline, CDR1 is MNHEY and CDR2 SMNVEV (reference sequence). The CDR3 covers 15 residues. CDR3 nucleotide sequence: TGTGCCAGCAGTTGGGGCGGGACAGGGGGTGAAAAACTGTTTTTT. Translating it yields CASSWGGTGGEKLFF.

This clone was picked up a small number of times. The chain couples TRBV19 to TRBJ1-1; D remains unclear. V was trimmed by 5 bases and J by 1 base, leaving 5 bases between them. This CDR3 comprises 12 residues. Germline V gene lookup returns CDR1 LNHDA and CDR2 SQIVND (reference sequence). In DNA form, the CDR3 reads TGTGCCAGTAGTGCCAGGAACACTGAAGCTTTCTTT. It yields the protein CASSARNTEAFF.

The genes are TRBV11-2 and TRBJ1-2; no clear D. The CDR3 spans 14 residues. Germline CDR1 SGHAT, CDR2 FQNNGV. V gave up 3 bases and J gave up 2 bases, with 10 bases separating them. The CDR3 DNA sequence: TGTGCCAGCAGCTTTGCAGCAGGAAACTATGGCTACACCTTC. Translating it yields CASSFAAGNYGYTF.

This clone is a singleton in its sample. This chain joins TRBV5-1 and TRBJ2-3; D is ambiguous. CDR3 size: 11 residues. The V end was cut by 3 bases, the J end by 5 bases, with 4 bases between. The germline V gene encodes CDR1 SGHRS and CDR2 YFSETQ. CDR3 DNA: TGCGCCAGCAGCTCAGAAGATACGCAGTATTTT. Translating it yields CASSSEDTQYF.

This clone was observed a few times. The rearrangement joins TRBV19 to TRBJ1-6; D may be TRBD1 (6 bases). The CDR3 contains 15 residues. Germline CDR1 is LNHDA and CDR2 is SQIVND (reference sequence). Trimming removed 7 bases at V and 7 bases at J, with 17 bases between. The CDR3 loop is CASISTGTINSPLHF. CDR3 sequence (DNA): TGTGCCAGTATATCTACAGGGACAATAAATTCACCCCTCCACTTT.

The genes are TRBV6-4 and TRBJ2-3, with 10 positions matching TRBD2. CDR3 size: 14 residues. J was trimmed by 7 bases and V by 6 bases; bases with no gene match: 7. CDR1 is MRHNA and CDR2 is SNTAGT in the germline V gene. CDR3 residues: CASSESGGANTQYF. DNA of the CDR3: TGTGCCAGCAGCGAAAGCGGGGGGGCGAATACGCAGTATTTT.

This clone has more than one count but fewer than ten. The V gene is TRBV27, the J gene TRBJ2-7; 8 bases fit TRBD2. V was clipped by 4 bases and J by 5 bases; unmatched bases: 10. CDR3 length: 15 amino acids. Germline values: CDR1 MNHEY, CDR2 SMNVEV (reference sequence). DNA of the CDR3: TGTGCCAGCAGTTCCGGGACTAGTCACCAGGACGAGCAGTACTTC. Translated, it gives CASSSGTSHQDEQYF.

The chain uses TRBV7-8 and TRBJ1-5, with 9 nucleotides matching TRBD1. V shed 1 base, J shed 6 bases, and the junction held 7 bases outside the gene matches. This CDR3 contains 16 residues. The germline gives CDR1 SGHVS, CDR2 FQNEAQ. In DNA, the CDR3 is TGTGCCAGCAGCTTAGACGAGGACAGGGGAGGTCAGCCCCAGCATTTT. The encoded protein is CASSLDEDRGGQPQHF.

This chain links TRBV12-5 with TRBJ1-5; tentative D call: TRBD1 (6 bases). V gave up 1 base and J gave up 4 bases, with 11 bases separating them. Germline values: CDR1 LGHNT, CDR2 FRNRAP. The CDR3 sequence is 15 residues long. CDR3 amino acids: CASGLGTANNQPQHF. CDR3 sequence (DNA): TGTGCTAGTGGTTTGGGGACAGCGAATAATCAGCCCCAGCATTTT.

V and J are TRBV7-9 and TRBJ1-2; TRBD1 matches 7 bases. Germline V gene lookup returns CDR1 SEHNR and CDR2 FQNEAQ (reference sequence). This CDR3 spans 15 amino acids. J lost 7 bases, V lost 5 bases, and 13 bases had no gene match. The CDR3 DNA reads as TGTGCCAGCAGCCGCGACTACGACAGGGTACCTGGCTACACCTTC. Encoded protein: CASSRDYDRVPGYTF.

This clone was observed once. The V and J genes are TRBV4-3 and TRBJ2-3, with TRBD2 identical over 10 bases. The V gene's germline CDR1 is LGHNA and CDR2 YSLEER. The length of the CDR3 is 19 residues. Trimming cost V 0 bases and J 2 bases; bases outside gene matches: 11. CDR3 coding DNA: TGCGCCAGCAGCCAAGACTGGCTCCTAGCGGGGGCCCCCACAGATACGCAGTATTTT. Amino acid sequence: CASSQDWLLAGAPTDTQYF.

The chain carries TRBV4-1 and TRBJ2-5; TRBD2 agrees at 8 bases. V lost 8 bases, J lost 4 bases, and 6 bases stayed unmatched. Germline CDR1 MGHRA, CDR2 YSYEKL. CDR3 length equals 13 residues. CDR3: CASGGRGGETQYF. CDR3 in DNA: TGCGCCAGCGGCGGACGGGGGGGAGAGACCCAGTACTTC.

The V and J genes are TRBV5-6 and TRBJ1-1; D remains ambiguous. Germline V lookup: CDR1 SGHDT, CDR2 YYEEEE. V lost 0 bases and J 5 bases, leaving 14 bases between the germline ends. This CDR3 is built from 15 residues. This CDR3 is CASSLEEDSRTEAFF. The CDR3 DNA reads TGTGCCAGCAGCTTGGAGGAGGACTCAAGGACTGAAGCTTTCTTT.

This clone appeared a single time. The rearrangement joins TRBV5-4 to TRBJ1-1; D is ambiguous. Germline lookup yields CDR1 SGHNT and CDR2 YYREEE (reference sequence). Trimming pared 4 bases from V and 4 bases from J, leaving 11 bases between. The CDR3 length is 13 residues. The CDR3 spells CASSPGLPTEAFF. The CDR3 bases are TGTGCCAGCAGCCCTGGGCTCCCCACTGAAGCTTTCTTT.

This chain uses TRBV29-1 with TRBJ2-7; tentatively, D is TRBD2 (5 bases). The CDR3 has 13 amino acids. The V end was cut by 4 bases, the J end by 6 bases, with 16 bases between. Per the germline V gene, CDR1 is SQVTM and CDR2 is ANQGSEA. The CDR3 region has the DNA TGCAGCGTTGCCGGTTTTGAGGGCTCCGAGCAGTACTTC. Amino acids: CSVAGFEGSEQYF.

The J gene is TRBJ2-1, the V gene TRBV7-9; no clear D gene. Trimming shortened V by 3 bases and J by 4 bases, and 10 bases separated the two germline ends. Per germline, CDR1 SEHNR and CDR2 FQNEAQ (reference sequence). The CDR3 consists of 14 residues. The DNA for the CDR3 is TGTGCCAGCAGCTTTGTAGCAGATTACAATGAGCAGTTCTTC. Translated: CASSFVADYNEQFF.

CDR3 sequence reads: CASSLQGALGYTF. The CDR3 nucleotides read TGTGCCAGTAGTCTACAGGGGGCGCTTGGCTACACCTTC. The chain employs TRBV19 and TRBJ1-2; 9 positions match TRBD1. V was clipped by 5 bases and J by 7 bases; unmatched bases: 5. CDR3 length equals 13 residues. Germline CDR1 is LNHDA and CDR2 is SQIVND (reference sequence).

About this clone: One junction end does not reproduce the germline sequence, and a read error may be involved. The rearrangement links TRBV7-9 to TRBJ1-1; D unclear. The length of the CDR3 is 12 residues. The germline CDR1 and CDR2 sequences are SEHNR and FQNEAQ (reference sequence). The DNA of the CDR3 is TGTTCCAGCAGCCTCGGGAACACTGAAGCTTTCTTT. Its translation is CSSSLGNTEAFF.

This chain links TRBV15 with TRBJ1-2; 7 bases match TRBD1. The J segment lost 3 bases and the V segment lost 5 bases, leaving 6 bases of the junction unmatched. This CDR3 spans 14 amino acids. Germline V CDR1 and CDR2: LNHNV, YYDKDF (reference sequence). The CDR3 DNA reads TGTGCCACCAGCGGTGACAGGGCGGACTATGGCTACACCTTC. Protein sequence: CATSGDRADYGYTF.

This chain links TRBV2 with TRBJ2-1, with a weak D call TRBD2 (6 bases). The V end lost 8 bases, the J end lost 0 bases, and 11 bases lay between the germline ends. CDR1 is SNHLY, CDR2 FYNNEI, per germline. CDR3 length: 14 residues. CDR3 bases: TGTGCCAGCTTAGCGGAGTTCTCCTACAATGAGCAGTTCTTC. This sequence encodes CASLAEFSYNEQFF.

The chain combines TRBV30 with TRBJ2-5; no clear D. V gave up 4 bases and J gave up 2 bases, with 17 bases separating them. The CDR3 covers 15 residues. CDR1 is GTSNPN, CDR2 SVGIG, per germline (reference sequence). CDR3 residues: CAWNRGVGLQETQYF. The DNA of the CDR3 is TGTGCCTGGAATCGTGGAGTTGGGTTACAAGAGACCCAGTACTTC.

This clone was observed a single time. One end of the junction varies from germline; a read error may be responsible. In the same sample, other DNA sequences code for this CDR3. The chain joins TRBV19 to TRBJ2-5; 7 bases match TRBD1. The CDR3 is made up of 14 amino acids. Per the germline V gene, CDR1 is LNHDA and CDR2 is SQIVND (reference sequence). CDR3 sequence (DNA): TGCGCCAGTAGTATTCCGGGACAGCAAGAGACCCAGTACTTC. Residues: CASSIPGQQETQYF.

This clone has more than one count but fewer than ten. V usage is TRBV19 and J usage is TRBJ2-3; a possible D gene is TRBD2 (7 bases). CDR3 size: 16 residues. The germline CDR1 and CDR2 sequences are LNHDA and SQIVND (reference sequence). Trimming removed 3 bases at V and 4 bases at J, with 17 bases between. CDR3 loop: CASSIPSRGGADTQYF. Written as DNA, the CDR3 is TGTGCCAGTAGTATTCCTTCTAGGGGGGGAGCAGATACGCAGTATTTT.

The chain joins TRBV5-1 to TRBJ1-2, with 7 bases aligning to TRBD1. Germline V gene sequence: CDR1 SGHRS, CDR2 YFSETQ. This CDR3 comprises 16 residues. The V gene end was trimmed by 1 base and the J gene end by 6 bases; junction bases not matched to a gene: 12. In DNA form, the CDR3 reads TGCGCCAGCAGCTTGAGTTTAGAGGGGGCGGCTCATGGCTACACCTTC. Protein sequence: CASSLSLEGAAHGYTF.

This chain connects TRBV6-6 to TRBJ1-1; no reliable D call. The CDR3 spans 13 residues. CDR1 MNHNY and CDR2 SVGAGI come from the germline V gene (reference sequence). The V end was cut by 7 bases, the J end by 4 bases, with 13 bases between. The CDR3: CASKTPQATEAFF. CDR3 DNA sequence: TGTGCCAGCAAGACCCCCCAGGCCACTGAAGCTTTCTTT.